Presented here are 30 T cell receptor beta chains from one specimen sequenced in a study of cytomegalovirus exposure and HLA in healthy donors. It was with 60 Vbeta and 13 Jbeta primers that the PCR ran. TCRdb's table, derived via immunoSEQ multiplex PCR, lists solely in-frame clones and lacks some. The repertoire holds 180,000 or so clones, with more than 60% as singletons. The sequencing sample was made of PBMCs. Receptors originate from a middle-aged woman in good health and CMV-seropositive.

The chain combines TRBV19 with TRBJ2-1, with a weak D call TRBD2 (7 bases). The germline V gene has CDR1 LNHDA and CDR2 SQIVND (reference sequence). The V gene lost 9 bases and the J gene lost 7 bases, with 16 bases spanning the gap. The CDR3 totals 13 residues. CDR3 sequence: CASGGGSGNEQFF. CDR3 nucleotide sequence: TGTGCCAGCGGGGGCGGGAGCGGAAATGAGCAGTTCTTC.

V usage is TRBV6-1 and J usage is TRBJ1-2; 11 positions match TRBD1. J gave up 4 bases and V 4 bases, and 8 bases lay outside the gene matches. In germline, CDR1 is MNHNS, CDR2 SASEGT. The CDR3 totals 16 residues. CDR3 amino acids: CASSGATGTGGYGYTF. CDR3 DNA: TGTGCCAGCAGTGGAGCGACTGGGACAGGGGGCTATGGCTACACCTTC.

The chain is built from TRBV28 and TRBJ2-7; the match to TRBD1 covers 8 bases. CDR1 and CDR2 (germline): MDHEN, SYDVKM. The CDR3 is 14 amino acids. V lost 6 bases, J lost 5 bases, and 9 bases stayed unmatched. Here the CDR3 DNA reads TGTGCCAGCAGCCTGACCCCAGGGGGCCACGAGCAGTACTTC. This sequence encodes CASSLTPGGHEQYF. Based on the CDR3 plus reference TRBV28 and TRBJ2-7, the full variable domain is DVKVTQSSRYLVKRTGEKVFLECVQDMDHENMFWYRQDPGLGLRLIYFSYDVKMKEKGDIPEGYSVSREKKERFSLILESASTNQTSMYLCASSLTPGGHEQYFGPGTRLTVT.

The rearrangement links TRBV18 to TRBJ2-2; D may be TRBD2 (5 bases). CDR1 and CDR2 (germline): KGHSH, LQKENI. Trimming shortened V by 3 bases and J by 5 bases, and 10 bases separated the two germline ends. The CDR3 loop spans 14 amino acids. DNA for the CDR3: TGTGCCAGCTCACCCCGGACTGAAACCGGGGAGCTGTTTTTT. Amino acids: CASSPRTETGELFF.

The rearrangement uses TRBV6-1 and TRBJ2-7; 11 nucleotides align to TRBD2. Germline CDR1 is MNHNS and CDR2 is SASEGT. The CDR3 sequence is 15 residues long. The V and J ends lost 4 bases and 3 bases, in that order; junction bases with no gene match: 5. As DNA, the CDR3 is TGTGCCAGCAGTGTACTTAGCGGGAGGGGCTACGAGCAGTACTTC. The encoded protein is CASSVLSGRGYEQYF.

The CDR3 nucleotides read TGTGCCTGGAGTTCCAGCGAGGGTTCTGGCTACACCTTC. This codes for CAWSSSEGSGYTF. The chain joins TRBV30 to TRBJ1-2; D gene ambiguous. V gave up 2 bases and J gave up 7 bases, with 14 bases separating them. From germline, CDR1 is GTSNPN and CDR2 SVGIG (reference sequence). The CDR3 covers 13 residues.

The CDR3 sequence: CASSLAGGSREKLFF. CDR3 coding DNA: TGTGCCAGCAGCTTAGCCGGAGGAAGTAGGGAAAAACTGTTTTTT. The rearrangement links TRBV7-9 to TRBJ1-4; D ambiguous. The CDR3 runs to 15 residues. Germline CDR1 SEHNR, CDR2 FQNEAQ (reference sequence). Trimming took 0 bases from V and 8 from J, leaving 13 bases between them.

The chain employs TRBV2 and TRBJ2-5; tentative D call: TRBD1 (5 bases). The CDR3 is made up of 15 amino acids. Germline values: CDR1 SNHLY, CDR2 FYNNEI. V shed 6 bases and J shed 3 bases, with 17 bases lying between them. The CDR3 nucleotides are TGTGCCAGCAGACTGCCAAGGGGCGGAGAAGAGACCCAGTACTTC. Its translation: CASRLPRGGEETQYF.

This chain joins TRBV30 and TRBJ2-7; 8 bases fit TRBD1. Per germline, CDR1 GTSNPN and CDR2 SVGIG (reference sequence). The J segment lost 5 bases and the V segment lost 0 bases, leaving 6 bases of the junction unmatched. CDR3 length: 14 amino acids. CDR3 sequence reads: CAWSVWTGTNEQYF. The DNA for the CDR3 is TGTGCCTGGAGTGTTTGGACAGGGACCAACGAGCAGTACTTC.

The CDR3 region is CASSPRLGGDTYQETQYF. As DNA, the CDR3 is TGTGCCAGCAGCCCGAGGCTCGGGGGGGACACTTACCAAGAGACCCAGTACTTC. This sequence joins TRBV4-2 and TRBJ2-5, with TRBD2 matching over 8 bases. V was clipped by 4 bases and J by 0 bases; unmatched bases: 13. The CDR3 spans 18 residues. The germline gives CDR1 LGHNA, CDR2 YNFKEQ.

The chain recombines TRBV9 with TRBJ2-2; 10 nucleotides match TRBD2. This CDR3 has 16 residues. The germline V gene has CDR1 SGDLS and CDR2 YYNGEE. The ends lost 2 bases at V and 3 bases at J; junction bases unmatched: 4. This chain's CDR3 is CASSVSGRWDTGELFF. CDR3 nucleotide sequence: TGTGCCAGCAGCGTTAGCGGGAGGTGGGACACCGGGGAGCTGTTTTTT.

In this sample, this clone turned up a few times. This chain links TRBV6-1 with TRBJ1-4; 9 bases line up with TRBD1. The CDR3 loop spans 13 amino acids. The ends lost 6 bases at V and 6 bases at J; junction bases unmatched: 2. Germline assignment: CDR1 MNHNS and CDR2 SASEGT. This chain's CDR3 is CASSRDRDEKLFF. The CDR3 nucleotides read TGTGCCAGCAGCCGGGACAGGGATGAAAAACTGTTTTTT.

This clone has a handful of counts. J is TRBJ2-1 and V is TRBV19; D is unclear. The CDR3 sequence is 17 residues long. Germline V gene sequence: CDR1 LNHDA, CDR2 SQIVND (reference sequence). V gave up 3 bases and J gave up 2 bases, with 17 bases separating them. The CDR3 region has the DNA TGTGCCAGTAGTATTCGCGGAACTGCCCAAACCTACAATGAGCAGTTCTTC. Protein product: CASSIRGTAQTYNEQFF.

This clone was observed a single time. The V and J genes are TRBV13 and TRBJ2-1; D remains unclear. The CDR3 spans 11 residues. Trimming removed 1 base from V and 8 bases from J, with 3 bases in between. Germline CDR1 reads PRHDT; CDR2 reads FYEKMQ (reference sequence). CDR3 DNA: TGTGCCAGCAGCTTAGTCTATGAGCAGTTCTTC. It is translated as CASSLVYEQFF.

V and J are TRBV6-1 and TRBJ2-1, with 12 bases lining up with TRBD1. With 4 bases clipped from V and 6 bases from J, the junction kept 7 bases outside the gene matches. Germline V gene sequence: CDR1 MNHNS, CDR2 SASEGT. There are 16 residues in the CDR3. CDR3 protein: CASSAAGTGGINEQFF. CDR3 nucleotide sequence: TGTGCCAGCAGTGCAGCCGGGACAGGGGGCATCAATGAGCAGTTCTTC.

There are a few counts of this clone. The genes are TRBV5-1 and TRBJ2-5, with 9 bases aligning to TRBD1. Germline V CDR1 and CDR2: SGHRS, YFSETQ. Trimming took 2 bases from V and 4 from J; bases not matched to a gene: 15. The CDR3 is made up of 18 amino acids. In DNA, the CDR3 is TGCGCCAGCAGCTTCGGTGGGAATACACAGGGGGCCGGAGAGACCCAGTACTTC. Its protein product is CASSFGGNTQGAGETQYF.

This clone was recorded only once. The J gene is TRBJ2-3, the V gene TRBV5-5; D is unclear. This CDR3 is 15 amino acids long. Deletions cut 3 bases from V and 4 bases from J, with 15 bases between. Per germline, CDR1 SGHKS and CDR2 YYEKEE (reference sequence). The CDR3 region has the DNA TGTGCCAGCAGCTATGCCCCGAGAAGTGCAGATACGCAGTATTTT. Encoded protein: CASSYAPRSADTQYF.

The rearrangement joins TRBV30 to TRBJ1-5; 11 bases agree with TRBD1. V shed 7 bases, J shed 0 bases, and the junction held 2 bases outside the gene matches. Germline CDR1 reads GTSNPN; CDR2 reads SVGIG (reference sequence). There are 14 residues in the CDR3. CDR3 protein: CAYGTGGSNQPQHF. DNA of the CDR3: TGTGCCTATGGGACAGGGGGTAGCAATCAGCCCCAGCATTTT.

This clone has more than one count but fewer than ten. This chain joins TRBV14 and TRBJ2-7, with 7 bases that match TRBD2. This CDR3 has 18 amino acids. Looked up from germline, CDR1 is SGHDN and CDR2 is FVKESK. Trimming cost V 3 bases and J 3 bases; bases outside gene matches: 17. The CDR3 loop is CASSHSGRFGRPDYEQYF. DNA of the CDR3: TGTGCCAGCAGCCATTCTGGGAGGTTCGGGAGGCCAGACTACGAGCAGTACTTC.

The chain combines TRBV16 with TRBJ1-1, with D unresolved. The CDR3 length is 15 residues. V was trimmed by 2 bases and J by 1 base, leaving 11 bases between them. Per germline, CDR1 KGHSY and CDR2 FQNENV. Written as DNA, the CDR3 is TGTGCCAGCAGCCAAACTAGGACCGCGAACACTGAAGCTTTCTTT. Its protein product is CASSQTRTANTEAFF.

V gene TRBV6-5 combines with J gene TRBJ1-2; TRBD1 matches 8 bases. The germline gives CDR1 MNHEY, CDR2 SVGAGI. V shed 6 bases, J shed 3 bases, and the junction held 9 bases outside the gene matches. The CDR3 runs 15 residues. The CDR3 DNA is TGTGCCAGCAGGGACCCCCAGGGGGCCGACTATGGCTACACCTTC. It is translated as CASRDPQGADYGYTF.

The chain is built from TRBV2 and TRBJ1-1; 8 bases map to TRBD1. Looked up from germline, CDR1 is SNHLY and CDR2 is FYNNEI. The CDR3 spans 16 residues. The J segment lost 0 bases and the V segment lost 6 bases, leaving 9 bases of the junction unmatched. The CDR3 loop is CASRARDRPLNTEAFF. CDR3 bases: TGTGCCAGCAGAGCCAGGGACAGGCCTCTGAACACTGAAGCTTTCTTT.

V is TRBV5-4 and J is TRBJ2-4, with TRBD1 identical over 8 bases. Germline V CDR1 and CDR2: SGHNT, YYREEE (reference sequence). V was clipped by 4 bases and J by 6 bases; unmatched bases: 3. The CDR3 loop spans 13 amino acids. For the CDR3, the DNA is TGTGCCAGCAGCAGTGGACAGGGAAACATTCAGTACTTC. Encoded protein: CASSSGQGNIQYF.

This clone was seen only a few times. The gene calls are TRBV28 and TRBJ1-4, with 10 positions matching TRBD1. With 6 bases clipped from V and 7 bases from J, the junction kept 8 bases outside the gene matches. The CDR3 covers 15 residues. Germline V CDR1 and CDR2: MDHEN, SYDVKM. The CDR3 region is CASRRGGQGFEKLFF. In DNA, the CDR3 is TGTGCCAGCAGAAGGGGGGGACAGGGGTTTGAAAAACTGTTTTTT. Based on the CDR3 plus reference TRBV28 and TRBJ1-4, the full variable domain is DVKVTQSSRYLVKRTGEKVFLECVQDMDHENMFWYRQDPGLGLRLIYFSYDVKMKEKGDIPEGYSVSREKKERFSLILESASTNQTSMYLCASRRGGQGFEKLFFGSGTQLSVL.

A few counts support this clone. The chain carries TRBV19 and TRBJ2-1; maybe TRBD2 (5 bases). The CDR3 spans 14 residues. Trimming took 4 bases from V and 0 from J, leaving 7 bases between them. CDR1 is LNHDA and CDR2 is SQIVND in the germline V gene (reference sequence). The CDR3 DNA reads as TGTGCCAGTAGTAGCGGGTTCTCCTACAATGAGCAGTTCTTC. Translated, it gives CASSSGFSYNEQFF. Based on the CDR3 plus reference TRBV19 and TRBJ2-1, the full variable domain is DGGITQSPKYLFRKEGQNVTLSCEQNLNHDAMYWYRQDPGQGLRLIYYSQIVNDFQKGDIAEGYSVSREKKESFPLTVTSAQKNPTAFYLCASSSGFSYNEQFFGPGTRLTVL.

This rearrangement joins TRBV7-2 to TRBJ2-7, with D possibly matching TRBD2 (6 bases). Germline CDR1 reads SGHTA; CDR2 reads FQGNSA. The CDR3 is 14 residues long. The V and J ends lost 2 bases and 3 bases respectively, with 11 bases between them. In DNA, the CDR3 is TGTGCCAGCAGCTTACGGCGGGAAGGCTACGAGCAGTACTTC. This gives the protein CASSLRREGYEQYF.

The genes are TRBV28 and TRBJ2-7, with D possibly matching TRBD1 (6 bases). This CDR3 is 17 amino acids long. Trimming took off 2 bases at V and 4 bases at J, with 21 bases between the two ends. Germline CDR1 is MDHEN and CDR2 is SYDVKM. In nucleotides, the CDR3 is TGTGCCAGCAGTTTAAATCCAGGGGCACCCGAGGGATACGAGCAGTACTTC. Translating it yields CASSLNPGAPEGYEQYF.

The chain couples TRBV7-2 to TRBJ1-5, with a weak D call TRBD1 (6 bases). CDR3 size: 13 residues. Per germline, CDR1 SGHTA and CDR2 FQGNSA. Trimming took off 6 bases at V and 4 bases at J, with 10 bases between the two ends. As DNA, the CDR3 is TGTGCCAGCAGTCAACAGGGAAATCAGCCCCAGCATTTT. Encoded protein: CASSQQGNQPQHF.

This rearrangement joins TRBV9 to TRBJ2-5, with D possibly matching TRBD2 (7 bases). Germline CDR1 SGDLS, CDR2 YYNGEE. CDR3 size: 15 residues. V was cut by 0 bases and J by 5 bases, with 14 bases left in between. For the CDR3, the DNA is TGTGCCAGCAGCGTAGCGGGGGGCAGGTTGGAGACCCAGTACTTC. Encoded protein: CASSVAGGRLETQYF.

The chain links TRBV14 to TRBJ2-1; 12 bases agree with TRBD2. V lost 0 bases, J lost 1 base, and 10 bases stayed unmatched. The germline CDR1 and CDR2 sequences are SGHDN and FVKESK. The CDR3 runs to 20 residues. CDR3 amino acids: CASSQDPASGRAVSYNEQFF. For the CDR3, the DNA is TGTGCCAGCAGCCAAGATCCGGCTAGCGGGAGGGCCGTTTCCTACAATGAGCAGTTCTTC.